These 8 T cell receptor beta chains share one sample of origin, sequenced in a study of blood T cell repertoires in COVID-19. Profiling relied on immunoSEQ multiplex PCR, and the TCRdb table lists in-frame clones only, not all of them. The sample records 200,000 to 250,000 clones, less than 85% being singletons. The specimen sequenced was peripheral blood. These receptors were obtained from a woman aged 80 or over with acute or convalescent COVID-19.

This chain joins TRBV7-3 and TRBJ2-1, with 10 bases lining up with TRBD2. J was trimmed by 0 bases and V by 6 bases; bases with no gene match: 5. Germline CDR1 is SGHTA and CDR2 is FQGTGA. CDR3 length: 16 amino acids. CDR3 DNA: TGTGCCAGCAGTACTAGCGGGGCTAGCTCCTACAATGAGCAGTTCTTC. Translated: CASSTSGASSYNEQFF.

The chain joins TRBV2 to TRBJ1-5, with TRBD1 matching over 8 bases. This CDR3 has 14 amino acids. After removal of 6 bases from V and 2 bases from J, the junction contained 3 bases not matched to a gene. From germline, CDR1 is SNHLY and CDR2 FYNNEI. In DNA, the CDR3 is TGTGCCAGCAGGACAGGGGTCGGCAATCAGCCCCAGCATTTT. The encoded protein is CASRTGVGNQPQHF.

The V and J genes are TRBV6-6 and TRBJ1-6; unclear D gene. This CDR3 has 15 amino acids. The germline CDR1 and CDR2 sequences are MNHNY and SVGAGI (reference sequence). The ends were cut back, 2 bases at V and 5 bases at J, with 10 bases in the middle. In DNA form, the CDR3 reads TGTGCCAGCAGTTACAGAGCGGGCGATAATTCACCCCTCCACTTT. Its translation is CASSYRAGDNSPLHF.

This chain uses TRBV2 with TRBJ2-1; D is possibly TRBD1 (5 bases). Trimming took 5 bases from V and 2 from J, leaving 10 bases between them. Germline CDR1 is SNHLY and CDR2 is FYNNEI. The CDR3 loop spans 14 amino acids. For the CDR3, the DNA is TGTGCCAGCAGTATAGACAGCCCCTACAATGAGCAGTTCTTC. Translated, it gives CASSIDSPYNEQFF.

The rearrangement uses TRBV2 and TRBJ1-1; TRBD1 matches 8 bases. V shed 4 bases and J 2 bases; nucleotides not matched to a gene: 6. Per germline, CDR1 SNHLY and CDR2 FYNNEI. The CDR3 has 15 residues. As DNA, the CDR3 is TGTGCCAGCAGTGTACTGGGACAGGACAACACTGAAGCTTTCTTT. Translating gives CASSVLGQDNTEAFF.

The rearrangement links TRBV18 to TRBJ1-6; maybe TRBD1 (6 bases). The CDR3 extends over 17 amino acids. The V and J ends lost 6 bases and 2 bases respectively, with 17 bases between them. Germline V gene data show CDR1 as KGHSH and CDR2 as LQKENI. The DNA for the CDR3 is TGTGCCAGCTCCCCCAGCTCAGGGGCGGCCTATAATTCACCCCTCCACTTT. Protein: CASSPSSGAAYNSPLHF.

The chain combines TRBV27 with TRBJ1-2; D might be TRBD1 (5 bases). The CDR3 totals 15 residues. Germline lookup yields CDR1 MNHEY and CDR2 SMNVEV (reference sequence). V lost 4 bases, J lost 4 bases, and 16 bases lay in between. CDR3 coding DNA: TGTGCCAGCAGTTCCCCGACCGGGGGTGGCTATGGCTACACCTTC. Its translation is CASSSPTGGGYGYTF.

The V and J genes are TRBV14 and TRBJ2-1; 8 bases are a match to TRBD1. The CDR3 runs to 18 residues. The V gene end was trimmed by 0 bases and the J gene end by 0 bases; junction bases not matched to a gene: 7. Germline-derived CDR1 and CDR2 are SGHDN and FVKESK. The CDR3 here is CASSQEPRTGSSYNEQFF. The CDR3 bases are TGTGCCAGCAGCCAAGAGCCCCGGACAGGGAGCTCCTACAATGAGCAGTTCTTC.